This T cell receptor beta chain was documented in a study of T-cell reconstitution after alpha-beta-depleted transplantation in children. This clonotype was recorded a few times. As it was prepared, the TCRbeta library received unique molecular identifiers. TCRdb fed the PCR reads into MiXCR, producing one record per CDR3 protein. The profile shows a few hundred thousand distinct CDR3 sequences, more than 20% of them singletons. Germline values: CDR1 SGHTA, CDR2 FQGTGA. CDR3 size: 16 residues. V was cut by 5 bases and J by 0 bases, with 15 bases left in between. The chain has TRBV7-3 and TRBJ2-3, with a tentative D call TRBD2 (5 bases). The material was PBMCs, obtained before TCRalphabeta/CD19-depleted stem cell transplant. The TCR comes from a boy in the first two years of life with Wiskott-Aldrich syndrome, due to receive a stem cell transplant. The CDR3 here is CASSLIYVASTDTQYF. CDR3 nucleotides: TGTGCCAGCAGCCTCATCTATGTAGCGAGCACAGATACGCAGTATTTT.